A single T cell receptor beta chain is shown here with its context. This sample was included in a study of OX40 agonist ivuxolimab in advanced cancers. Germline V gives CDR1 DFQATT, CDR2 SNEGSKA (reference sequence). V lost 1 base, J lost 7 bases, and 7 bases lay in between. This CDR3 region has 11 residues. The data were produced by immunoSEQ multiplex PCR, yet TCRdb's version contains in-frame clones alone and is incomplete. The table has approximately 49,000 clones, around 85% seen once; the top ten hold about a fifth. This TCR was sampled from an adult with an advanced solid tumor such as melanoma, head and neck, liver or kidney cancer. This chain links TRBV20-1 with TRBJ1-1, with D unresolved. This specimen consisted of CD4+ or CD8+ T cells sorted from blood, obtained in a trial of the OX40 agonist ivuxolimab. The CDR3 here is CSARVSGEAFF. The CDR3 DNA is TGCAGTGCTAGAGTATCCGGTGAAGCTTTCTTT.